One sample yielded the 21 T cell receptor beta chains listed below, sequenced in a study of blood T cell repertoires in COVID-19. Data came from immunoSEQ multiplex PCR; TCRdb stores just in-frame clones and leaves some out. This table holds 90,000 to 100,000 clones, 84% found once. The specimen was peripheral blood. These receptors were taken from a man in his sixties with acute or convalescent COVID-19.

The chain joins TRBV28 to TRBJ2-5; TRBD1 aligns across 8 bases. V lost 5 bases to trimming and J lost 1 base; unmatched junction nucleotides: 9. The CDR3 length is 16 residues. Germline assignment: CDR1 MDHEN and CDR2 SYDVKM. The chain's CDR3 is CASSPPRQGAQETQYF. Here the CDR3 DNA reads TGTGCCAGCAGTCCCCCTCGGCAGGGGGCCCAAGAGACCCAGTACTTC.

The chain has TRBV5-1 and TRBJ1-2, with TRBD1 matching over 7 bases. The CDR3 has 14 residues. CDR1 is SGHRS, CDR2 YFSETQ, per germline. After removal of 3 bases from V and 2 bases from J, the junction contained 4 bases not matched to a gene. CDR3 in DNA: TGCGCCAGCAGCTCGGGACAGCCGAACTATGGCTACACCTTC. This sequence encodes CASSSGQPNYGYTF.

V is TRBV29-1 and J is TRBJ2-3; 8 bases match TRBD2. The CDR3 totals 14 residues. Trimming at V came to 1 base and at J to 9 bases, leaving 9 bases not matched to a gene. The germline gives CDR1 SQVTM, CDR2 ANQGSEA. The CDR3 sequence is CSVEGSGGVGTQYF. CDR3 coding DNA: TGCAGCGTTGAAGGGTCGGGGGGGGTCGGCACGCAGTATTTT.

The CDR3 DNA follows: TGTGCCAGCAGCTGGCTGAACGCCGCTCCCTACGAGCAGTACGTC. Its protein is CASSWLNAAPYEQYV. The chain recombines TRBV5-6 with TRBJ2-7; D is unclear. Germline lookup yields CDR1 SGHDT and CDR2 YYEEEE. The CDR3 loop spans 15 amino acids. V gave up 3 bases and J gave up 2 bases, with 15 bases separating them.

V and J are TRBV2 and TRBJ1-4; TRBD1 agrees at 7 bases. CDR3 length: 15 residues. V was clipped by 4 bases and J by 0 bases; unmatched bases: 2. CDR1 SNHLY and CDR2 FYNNEI come from the germline V gene. The CDR3 loop is CASSAGQATNEKLFF. In DNA, the CDR3 is TGTGCCAGCAGTGCCGGACAGGCAACTAATGAAAAACTGTTTTTT.

The chain employs TRBV3-1 (or the pseudogene TRBV3-2) and TRBJ2-5; possible D gene TRBD2, 7 bases. V lost 3 bases and J lost 8, with 16 bases in between. The CDR3 extends over 14 amino acids. The germline CDR1 and CDR2 sequences are LGHDT and YNNKEL (reference sequence). The chain's CDR3 is CASSQVGGPLTQYF. The CDR3 DNA reads TGTGCCAGCAGCCAGGTGGGGGGGCCCCTAACCCAGTACTTC.

This chain joins TRBV13 and TRBJ1-4; 12 nucleotides match TRBD1. CDR3 length: 18 residues. The trim removed 3 bases at V and 7 bases at J, leaving 12 bases unmatched. CDR1 PRHDT and CDR2 FYEKMQ come from the germline V gene (reference sequence). The CDR3 region is CASSFIRDRGPSGEKLFF. The CDR3 coding sequence is TGTGCCAGCAGCTTCATCCGGGACAGGGGGCCCTCGGGTGAAAAACTGTTTTTT.

V is TRBV10-2 and J is TRBJ1-1; D is undetermined. The V and J ends lost 8 bases and 2 bases respectively, with 12 bases between them. The germline V gene encodes CDR1 WSHSY and CDR2 SAAADI. CDR3 length: 13 amino acids. The CDR3 DNA sequence: TGCGCCAGCCTAATGACATACAACACTGAAGCTTTCTTT. It encodes CASLMTYNTEAFF.

The chain links TRBV5-1 to TRBJ1-2; maybe TRBD1 (6 bases). Germline CDR1 SGHRS, CDR2 YFSETQ. Trimming stripped 4 bases from V and 0 bases from J, with 13 bases between. This CDR3 region has 15 residues. In DNA, the CDR3 is TGCGCCAGCAGCAACACCGGGACAACTAACTATGGCTACACCTTC. This codes for CASSNTGTTNYGYTF. Full variable domain (outside the CDR3, taken from reference TRBV5-1 and TRBJ1-2): KAGVTQTPRYLIKTRGQQVTLSCSPISGHRSVSWYQQTPGQGLQFLFEYFSETQRNKGNFPGRFSGRQFSNSRSEMNVSTLELGDSALYLCASSNTGTTNYGYTFGSGTRLTVV.

This clone was found once. V and J are TRBV19 and TRBJ1-1; D is perhaps TRBD1 (6 bases). Germline V gene data show CDR1 as LNHDA and CDR2 as SQIVND (reference sequence). The CDR3 runs 14 residues. Trimming left V 0 bases short and J 6 bases short, with 11 bases between. In DNA form, the CDR3 reads TGTGCCAGTAGTATAGATGCCAGGGGAGCTGAAGCTTTCTTT. Translation gives CASSIDARGAEAFF.

This chain joins TRBV6-4 and TRBJ2-3; 12 nucleotides align to TRBD2. This CDR3 region has 15 residues. The J segment lost 2 bases and the V segment lost 10 bases, leaving 7 bases of the junction unmatched. Germline assignment: CDR1 MRHNA and CDR2 SNTAGT. The CDR3 reads CATSRLAGDTDTQYF. The CDR3 coding sequence is TGTGCCACCTCACGACTAGCGGGAGACACAGATACGCAGTATTTT.

This clone was seen once. The V call is TRBV27, the J call TRBJ2-5; possible D gene TRBD1, 5 bases. The germline CDR1 and CDR2 sequences are MNHEY and SMNVEV (reference sequence). V dropped 7 bases and J dropped 5 bases, with 17 bases sitting between them. The CDR3 runs to 14 residues. The CDR3 region has the DNA TGTGCCAGCAAGGTGACAGTAAGTATGGAGACCCAGTACTTC. Amino acid sequence: CASKVTVSMETQYF.

The gene calls are TRBV6-2 or TRBV6-3 and TRBJ1-6, with 7 bases fitting TRBD1. The CDR3 is made up of 17 amino acids. Looked up from germline, CDR1 is MNHEY and CDR2 is SVGEGT. V shed 5 bases, J shed 2 bases, and the junction held 9 bases outside the gene matches. DNA for the CDR3: TGTGCCAGCAGTCTCCCACTTGACAGGGCCTATAATTCACCCCTCCACTTT. Translating it yields CASSLPLDRAYNSPLHF.

The chain carries TRBV6-2 or TRBV6-3 and TRBJ2-1, with 10 bases that match TRBD1. The CDR3 runs to 13 residues. Germline V gene lookup returns CDR1 MNHEY and CDR2 SVGEGT. The V and J ends lost 3 bases and 10 bases, in that order; junction bases with no gene match: 3. The CDR3 nucleotides read TGTGCCAGCAGTTATGACAGGGGGCGAGAGCAGTTCTTC. This codes for CASSYDRGREQFF.

In this sample, this clone turned up a few times. J is TRBJ1-2 and V is TRBV5-1, with D possibly being TRBD1 (5 bases). The V gene lost 1 base and the J gene lost 5 bases, with 12 bases spanning the gap. Per the germline V gene, CDR1 is SGHRS and CDR2 is YFSETQ. The CDR3 has 14 residues. The CDR3 sequence is CASSLLAGTYGYTF. The DNA of the CDR3 is TGCGCCAGCAGCTTGCTTGCAGGGACTTATGGCTACACCTTC.

The J gene is TRBJ2-7, the V gene TRBV18; tentatively, D is TRBD2 (6 bases). Germline values: CDR1 KGHSH, CDR2 LQKENI. This CDR3 spans 15 amino acids. With 1 base removed from V and 7 bases from J, the gap between germline ends came to 17 bases. CDR3 amino acids: CASSPLGRLSGEQYV. The CDR3 nucleotides read TGTGCCAGCTCACCACTGGGCCGACTAAGCGGGGAGCAGTACGTC.

The V call is TRBV18, the J call TRBJ2-1, with 8 bases identical to TRBD2. Germline V gene sequence: CDR1 KGHSH, CDR2 LQKENI. Losses at the gene ends were 3 bases for V and 0 bases for J; bases not matched to a gene: 4. The CDR3 extends over 16 amino acids. The CDR3 region is CASSPQRGSSYNEQFF. As DNA, the CDR3 is TGTGCCAGCTCACCCCAGCGGGGGAGCTCCTACAATGAGCAGTTCTTC.

The V gene is TRBV2, the J gene TRBJ1-4, with 7 bases aligning to TRBD1. Germline CDR1 SNHLY, CDR2 FYNNEI. There are 15 residues in the CDR3. V shed 5 bases, J shed 10 bases, and the junction held 13 bases outside the gene matches. The CDR3 nucleotides read TGTGCCAGCAGTCCGGCGCAGGGGGACTCCCCAAAACTGTTTTTT. Translated, it gives CASSPAQGDSPKLFF.

This clone came up a few times. The gene calls are TRBV6-5 and TRBJ1-2, with 9 positions matching TRBD1. After removal of 6 bases from V and 2 bases from J, the junction contained 7 bases not matched to a gene. In germline, CDR1 is MNHEY, CDR2 SVGAGI. The CDR3 totals 15 residues. The CDR3 loop is CASRTYRGLNYGYTF. The CDR3 DNA reads as TGTGCCAGCAGAACATACAGGGGGCTCAACTATGGCTACACCTTC.

This clone was picked up one time. The V and J genes are TRBV6-6 and TRBJ2-3, with D unclear. V shed 4 bases and J shed 0 bases, with 11 bases lying between them. The V gene's germline CDR1 is MNHNY and CDR2 SVGAGI (reference sequence). CDR3 length equals 15 residues. This CDR3 reads CASSSLAPSTDTQYF. CDR3 nucleotides: TGTGCCAGCAGTTCCTTAGCTCCTAGCACAGATACGCAGTATTTT.

The V gene is TRBV28, the J gene TRBJ2-7; 8 bases fit TRBD1. This CDR3 spans 16 amino acids. With 3 bases clipped from V and 6 bases from J, the junction kept 13 bases outside the gene matches. From germline, CDR1 is MDHEN and CDR2 SYDVKM. The CDR3 DNA sequence: TGTGCCAGCAGTTTCTGGGGACAGGCGGCAGTAGGCGAGCAGTACGTC. Translating it yields CASSFWGQAAVGEQYV.